This record covers a single T cell receptor (beta chain). Its matching antigen is unknown. This sample is part of a study of metastatic and nonmetastatic thyroid tumors. About the research overall: Repertoires from malignant and benign thyroid patients were compared across blood and tumor or nodule tissue. Whole-study findings and limits: Malignant tumors reportedly showed significantly higher TCR beta diversity than benign nodules in both blood and tumor.

Thyroid surgery took place with no prior treatment in any patient. There are 14 residues in the CDR3. Trimming cost V 5 bases and J 0 bases; bases outside gene matches: 2. CDR1 and CDR2 (germline): MNHEY, SMNVEV (reference sequence). The authors' processing: Clinicopathological groups differed in CDR3, with these differences serving to build a distant-metastasis classifier for papillary thyroid cancer. TCRdb reassembled clones from the PCR reads with MiXCR. The V and J calls here are based on TCRdb, not the publication. The table has approximately 20,000 clones, approximately 30% seen once. This chain uses TRBV27 with TRBJ2-7; TRBD2 matches at 9 bases. The sequence came from a female donor with papillary thyroid cancer or a benign thyroid nodule (not recorded which). Some clones in this sample may be carry-over from other donors' samples. Source material: adjacent normal tissue. The CDR3 loop is CASSGTSSSYEQYF. DNA for the CDR3: TGTGCCAGCAGTGGGACTAGCTCCTCCTACGAGCAGTACTTC.